The rows below give T cell receptor beta chains drawn from one sample of a study of regulatory T cells in long-lasting Graves disease. Each CDR3 protein gets one entry after TCRdb re-called the multiplex PCR reads with MiXCR. The table records 350,000 to 550,000 distinct CDR3 sequences, about 15% of them present only once. The sample was also linked to a second study, of T cells in Graves' hyperthyroidism and ophthalmopathy.

The sequenced sample was peripheral blood mononuclear cells (PBMCs), obtained at new diagnosis, from a patient treated with antithyroid drugs. All receptors derive from a woman in her 30s with Graves disease. Both conserved end residues are part of each CDR3. D genes are given only for firm matches. Clone size, where shown, is once, few, many, or a class for clones that have expanded.

size: many
V: TRBV6-1
J: TRBJ1-1
D: TRBD1
DNA: TGTGCCAGCAGTGAGCTGCAGGGGGCCACTGAAGCTTTCTTT
CDR3: CASSELQGATEAFF

size: .
V: TRBV4-2
J: TRBJ2-2
D: TRBD2
DNA: TGTGCCAGCAGCCAAGGGAGCGGGAGGGACACCGGGGAGCTGTTTTTT
CDR3: CASSQGSGRDTGELFF

size: many
V: TRBV11-3
J: TRBJ2-7
D: .
DNA: TGTGCCAGCAGCTCCCACCCGTGGGGTTCCGAGCAGTACTTC
CDR3: CASSSHPWGSEQYF

size: .
V: TRBV27
J: TRBJ2-7
D: TRBD1
DNA: TGTGCCAGCAGTTCCGGACAGGGCTTCTACGAGCAGTACTTC
CDR3: CASSSGQGFYEQYF

size: many
V: TRBV9
J: TRBJ2-2
D: .
DNA: TGTGCCAGCAGCGTAGAGGCGTCAGGCAACGGGCGGGAGCTGTTTTTT
CDR3: CASSVEASGNGRELFF

size: .
V: TRBV3-1
J: TRBJ2-5
D: .
DNA: TGTGCCAGCAGCCAAGTGGGGACGGGAACCCCTAGGACCCAGTACTTC
CDR3: CASSQVGTGTPRTQYF

size: many
V: TRBV27
J: TRBJ2-3
D: .
DNA: TGTGCCAGCAGTTCGATTCTAGCGCCAGACACAGATACGCAGTATTTT
CDR3: CASSSILAPDTDTQYF

size: .
V: TRBV12-3/TRBV12-4
J: TRBJ2-5
D: TRBD2
DNA: TGTGCCAGCAGTTGCCCCCCATATACTAGCGGGTGGGGTTGGGACTGCCCTGAAGAGACCCAGTACTTC
CDR3: CASSCPPYTSGWGWDCPEETQYF

size: .
V: TRBV12-3/TRBV12-4
J: TRBJ2-1
D: .
DNA: TGTGCCAGCAGGCAGAGTCTTGGGGGCAACAATGAGCAGTTCTTC
CDR3: CASRQSLGGNNEQFF

size: many
V: TRBV4-1
J: TRBJ2-7
D: TRBD1
DNA: TGCGCCAGCAGCCACCAGGGGGCCTCCTACGAGCAGTACTTC
CDR3: CASSHQGASYEQYF

size: .
V: TRBV29-1
J: TRBJ1-4
D: .
DNA: TGCAGCGTTGAGGTCCCGAGGCGGGAAAAACTGTTTTTT
CDR3: CSVEVPRREKLFF

size: few
V: TRBV29-1
J: TRBJ1-2
D: .
DNA: TGCAGCGTCGCCAACTGGGGTGGCTACACCTTC
CDR3: CSVANWGGYTF

size: few
V: TRBV19
J: TRBJ2-2
D: TRBD2
DNA: TGTGCCAGTAGTATAGGACTAGCGGGAGGTTCAGGCACCGGGGAGCTGTTTTTT
CDR3: CASSIGLAGGSGTGELFF

size: .
V: TRBV5-4
J: TRBJ2-3
D: .
DNA: TGTGCCAGCAGCGCCTATAACACAGATACGCAGTATTTT
CDR3: CASSAYNTDTQYF

size: many
V: TRBV24-1
J: TRBJ1-1
D: TRBD1
DNA: TGTGCCACCAGTGATTCGGGACAGTTGAACACTGAAGCTTTCTTT
CDR3: CATSDSGQLNTEAFF

size: many
V: TRBV18
J: TRBJ1-5
D: .
DNA: TGTGCCAGCTCACCGAAGGGCAATCAGCCCCAGCATTTT
CDR3: CASSPKGNQPQHF

size: .
V: TRBV6-1
J: TRBJ2-5
D: .
DNA: TGTGCCAGCAGCCCCGGGACATCTTACCAAGAGACCCAGTACTTC
CDR3: CASSPGTSYQETQYF

size: once
V: TRBV24-1
J: TRBJ1-2
D: .
DNA: TGTACCACCAGTGATTCGGGCCGTATAGGCTACACCTTC
CDR3: CTTSDSGRIGYTF

size: many
V: TRBV9
J: TRBJ2-2
D: .
DNA: TGTGCCAGCAGCCCCGAGGCGGCCGGGGAGCTGTTTTTT
CDR3: CASSPEAAGELFF

size: many
V: TRBV12-3/TRBV12-4
J: TRBJ1-5
D: .
DNA: TGTGCCAGCAGTTCGTCGGGCAGTTCGAAACCCCAGCATTTT
CDR3: CASSSSGSSKPQHF

size: .
V: TRBV7-2
J: TRBJ2-5
D: TRBD2
DNA: TGTGCCAGCAGCTTAGATTTATGGGCTAGCGGGAGTAGGCCGGAGACCCAGTACTTC
CDR3: CASSLDLWASGSRPETQYF

size: few
V: TRBV10-3
J: TRBJ2-1
D: .
DNA: TGTGCCATCAGTGAGTCCGGTCTAGAGGAGTACAATGAGCAGTTCTTC
CDR3: CAISESGLEEYNEQFF

size: many
V: TRBV11-2
J: TRBJ2-3
D: TRBD2
DNA: TGTGCCAGCAGCTTGGCGGGAGGAAATACGCAGTATTTT
CDR3: CASSLAGGNTQYF

size: .
V: TRBV9
J: TRBJ2-1
D: .
DNA: TGTGCCAGCAGCCTTGGACTAACCAATGAGCAGTTCTTC
CDR3: CASSLGLTNEQFF

size: .
V: TRBV14
J: TRBJ2-1
D: .
DNA: TGTGCCAGCAGCCAAAAATCGGGGTACAATGAGCAGTTCTTC
CDR3: CASSQKSGYNEQFF

size: few
V: TRBV10-3
J: TRBJ1-3
D: TRBD1
DNA: TGTGCCATCAGTGAGCCTAGACAGGGTTCTGGAAACACCATATATTTT
CDR3: CAISEPRQGSGNTIYF

size: few
V: TRBV9
J: TRBJ2-6
D: .
DNA: TGTGCCAGCAGCACAGCTCCTCTCAGCTCTGGGGCCAACGTCCTGACTTTC
CDR3: CASSTAPLSSGANVLTF

size: many
V: TRBV28
J: TRBJ2-4
D: .
DNA: TGTGCCAGCAGCCCCGGGCGGTGGGGGCCTACTAGCAAAAACATTCAGTACTTC
CDR3: CASSPGRWGPTSKNIQYF

size: .
V: TRBV30
J: TRBJ1-5
D: TRBD1
DNA: TGTGCCTGGACCTCGGGACAGGGGGTTGGGCCCCAGCATTTT
CDR3: CAWTSGQGVGPQHF

size: few
V: TRBV2
J: TRBJ2-7
D: TRBD1
DNA: TGTGCCAGCAGTGAAGCGGGACAGGGGGCTCCCCCCTACGAGCAGTACTTC
CDR3: CASSEAGQGAPPYEQYF

size: few
V: TRBV5-1
J: TRBJ1-2
D: .
DNA: TGCGCCAGCAGCTCAGACGACCGGACAGCCGTTTGGTTCTATGGCTACACCTTC
CDR3: CASSSDDRTAVWFYGYTF

size: .
V: TRBV19
J: TRBJ1-5
D: .
DNA: TGTGCCTCCCAGTCCGGGGTGACGATACCCAATCAGCCCCAGCATTTT
CDR3: CASQSGVTIPNQPQHF

size: many
V: TRBV6-5
J: TRBJ1-2
D: TRBD1
DNA: TGTGCCAGCAGTTACGCCCACGGACAGGGGGAGGGCTACACCTTC
CDR3: CASSYAHGQGEGYTF

size: many
V: TRBV7-8
J: TRBJ2-5
D: .
DNA: TGTGCCAGCAGCCTGGACTTGGGCCTGGAGACCCAGTACTTC
CDR3: CASSLDLGLETQYF

size: many
V: TRBV30
J: TRBJ1-4
D: .
DNA: TGTGCCTGGAGTGACGGGCATCAAGACCCTGAAAAACTGTTTTTT
CDR3: CAWSDGHQDPEKLFF

size: many
V: TRBV20-1
J: TRBJ1-1
D: TRBD1
DNA: TGCAGTGCTAGCGGAGGGGGCGCGAGCCCTAACACTGAAGCTTTCTTT
CDR3: CSASGGGASPNTEAFF

size: .
V: TRBV12-3/TRBV12-4
J: TRBJ2-5
D: .
DNA: TGTGCCAGCCGATACGGGGGTAGCGGATACCAAGAGACCCAGTACTTC
CDR3: CASRYGGSGYQETQYF

size: .
V: TRBV18
J: TRBJ2-3
D: TRBD2
DNA: TGTGCCAGCTCACCCGGCGGGACTAGCCTGAATACGCAGTATTTT
CDR3: CASSPGGTSLNTQYF